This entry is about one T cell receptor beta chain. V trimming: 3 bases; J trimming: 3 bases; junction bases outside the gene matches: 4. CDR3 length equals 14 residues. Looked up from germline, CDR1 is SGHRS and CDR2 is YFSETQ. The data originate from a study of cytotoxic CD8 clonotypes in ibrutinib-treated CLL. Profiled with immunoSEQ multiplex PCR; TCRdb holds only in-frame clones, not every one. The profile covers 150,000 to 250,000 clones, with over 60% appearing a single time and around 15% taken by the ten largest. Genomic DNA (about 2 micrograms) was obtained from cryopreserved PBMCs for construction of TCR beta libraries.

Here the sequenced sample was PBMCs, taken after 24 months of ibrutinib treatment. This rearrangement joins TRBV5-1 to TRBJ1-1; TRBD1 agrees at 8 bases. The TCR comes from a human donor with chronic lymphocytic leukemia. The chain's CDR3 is CASSYRGMDTEAFF. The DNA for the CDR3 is TGCGCCAGCAGCTACAGGGGGATGGACACTGAAGCTTTCTTT.